At least ten counts were recorded for the clone carrying this T cell receptor beta chain. Its antigen is not known. The sample comes from a study of regulatory T cells in long-lasting Graves disease. Study at large: Graves' patients, diagnosed recently, had received antithyroid drugs under 3 months.

Arm-PCR of CDR3 regions and iRepertoire HTBI primers were used to build TCR beta libraries. One entry per CDR3 protein, called by TCRdb with MiXCR from the multiplex PCR reads. The table has some 250,000 distinct CDR3 sequences, around 18% seen once. The time point: newly diagnosed GD, antithyroid drugs for less than 3 months. RNA from PBMCs was the source of the TCR library. Findings of the study overall: Owing to a sample size that was small, accuracy may have been reduced.

The sequencing used peripheral blood mononuclear cells (PBMCs), collected at new diagnosis, from a patient treated with antithyroid drugs. The receptor's source is a female donor with Graves disease.

The CDR3 here is CASSVGRSQPQHF. The CDR3 DNA follows: TGTGCCAGCAGTGTCGGACGAAGTCAGCCCCAGCATTTT. The chain couples TRBV6-1 to TRBJ1-5; D ambiguous. Trimming stripped 4 bases from V and 6 bases from J, with 10 bases between. The V gene's germline CDR1 is MNHNS and CDR2 SASEGT. This CDR3 spans 13 amino acids.